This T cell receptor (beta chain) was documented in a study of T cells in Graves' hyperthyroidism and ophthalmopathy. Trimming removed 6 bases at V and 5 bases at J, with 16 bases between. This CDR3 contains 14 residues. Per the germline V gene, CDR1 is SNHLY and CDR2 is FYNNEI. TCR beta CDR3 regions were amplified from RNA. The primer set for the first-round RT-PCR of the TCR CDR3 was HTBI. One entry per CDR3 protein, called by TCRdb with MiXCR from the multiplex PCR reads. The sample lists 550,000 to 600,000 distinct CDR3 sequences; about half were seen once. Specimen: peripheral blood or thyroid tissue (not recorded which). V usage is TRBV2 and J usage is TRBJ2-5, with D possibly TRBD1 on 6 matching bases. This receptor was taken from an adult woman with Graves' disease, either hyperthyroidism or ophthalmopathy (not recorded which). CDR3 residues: CASSQTGMMETQYF. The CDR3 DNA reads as TGTGCCAGCAGCCAAACAGGGATGATGGAGACCCAGTACTTC.